This T cell receptor beta chain was obtained from a study of blood T cells in healthy people across ages. Overall study results and limits: The study regarded diversity estimates from one million T cells as underestimates.

Trimming took 6 bases from V and 4 from J; bases not matched to a gene: 9. Germline V CDR1 and CDR2: MNHNS, SASEGT. The length of the CDR3 is 18 residues. At least 5 micrograms of total RNA were extracted per sample. The use of a sample-barcoded 5' primer and a J-beta primer mix characterized a second PCR of 7 to 11 cycles. Using its own MiXCR run on the 5' RACE reads, TCRdb lists one record per CDR3 protein. The sample holds more than 650,000 distinct CDR3 sequences, around 25% seen once. This clonotype has just a few counts. Its antigen is not known. Separately, the same data were catalogued under a study of T cells of mothers and their children.

The source material was blood. This clonotype originated in a boy aged 5-17 years in good health. This sequence joins TRBV6-1 and TRBJ2-2; 15 nucleotides agree with TRBD2. CDR3 DNA: TGTGCCAGCAGCGACGGACTAGCGGGGGGGCTGGGCACCGGGGAGCTGTTTTTT. It translates to CASSDGLAGGLGTGELFF.